This record covers a single T cell receptor (beta chain). The antigen remains unidentified. Trimming removed 6 bases from V and 5 bases from J; junction bases left unmatched: 10. Per the germline V gene, CDR1 is MNHNY and CDR2 is SVGAGI (reference sequence). This CDR3 region has 15 residues. These data belong to a study of OX40 agonist ivuxolimab in advanced cancers. Study outcomes and limitations: There were, on average, more expanded clones in CD8+ T cells than in CD4+.

Baseline was the first blood sampling point, followed by cycle 4 day 1 and cycle 7 day 1. Assay: immunoSEQ multiplex PCR; the TCRdb copy retains only in-frame clones and omits some. This table has more than 45,000 clones, roughly 80% appearing once. The TCR sequence derives from an adult with an advanced solid tumor such as melanoma, head and neck, liver or kidney cancer. This chain joins TRBV6-6 and TRBJ2-4; 7 bases are a match to TRBD1. This material consisted of CD4+ or CD8+ T cells sorted from blood, taken in a trial of the OX40 agonist ivuxolimab. CDR3 residues: CASSLTGTEENIQYF. For the CDR3, the DNA is TGTGCCAGCAGCCTTACCGGGACAGAGGAAAACATTCAGTACTTC.